Listed below are T cell receptor beta chains from one sample, sequenced in a study of T-cell reconstitution after alpha-beta-depleted transplantation in children. Via MiXCR, TCRdb re-called the PCR reads, giving one row per CDR3 protein. This sample has around 400,000 distinct CDR3 sequences, with about 11% found just once. Source: PBMCs from the stem cell graft donor, taken from the stem cell graft. Receptors were obtained from a human donor who donated a stem cell graft to a child with acute myeloid leukemia. CDR3s include the opening cysteine and the closing phenylalanine or tryptophan. A D gene is named only where the DNA matches it firmly. The size entry is marked missing in some rows and otherwise reads once, few, many or a size class.

V gene	clone size	J gene	D gene	CDR3 protein	CDR3 DNA
TRBV29-1	few	TRBJ2-2	-	CSVGTGTGTGELFF	TGCAGCGTTGGGACCGGGACGGGCACCGGGGAGCTGTTTTTT
TRBV20-1	-	TRBJ2-3	-	CSAQVGTSTDTQYF	TGCAGTGCACAGGTCGGCACTAGCACAGATACGCAGTATTTT
TRBV20-1	few	TRBJ2-7	TRBD2	CSGGVAGVYEQYF	TGCAGTGGGGGAGTAGCGGGGGTCTACGAGCAGTACTTC
TRBV7-2	many	TRBJ1-1	TRBD1	CASSLQGARTEAFF	TGTGCCAGCAGCCTACAGGGGGCGAGGACTGAAGCTTTCTTT
TRBV7-9	-	TRBJ1-1	-	CASSLGTLGGTEAFF	TGTGCCAGCAGCTTAGGGACGTTGGGTGGCACTGAAGCTTTCTTT
TRBV30	-	TRBJ2-5	TRBD1	CAWSVGTGQETQYF	TGTGCCTGGAGTGTCGGGACAGGACAAGAGACCCAGTACTTC
TRBV11-2	few	TRBJ1-2	-	CASSLEVGSFYGYTF	TGTGCCAGCAGCTTAGAAGTAGGATCCTTCTATGGCTACACCTTC
TRBV12-3/TRBV12-4	few	TRBJ2-2	-	CASSNYRVGGTGELFF	TGTGCCAGCAGTAACTACAGGGTCGGGGGGACCGGGGAGCTGTTTTTT
TRBV11-2	few	TRBJ2-7	-	CASSSLGGQTHYEQYF	TGTGCCAGCAGCTCCCTGGGGGGGCAGACCCACTACGAGCAGTACTTC
TRBV2	-	TRBJ2-5	-	CASHDGRALGGETQYF	TGTGCCAGCCATGACGGGCGGGCCTTAGGTGGAGAGACCCAGTACTTC
TRBV6-2/TRBV6-3	many	TRBJ2-3	TRBD2	CASSYPLAGEIDTQYF	TGTGCCAGCAGTTACCCACTAGCGGGAGAGATAGATACGCAGTATTTT
TRBV12-3/TRBV12-4	few	TRBJ2-7	-	CASSKLVGEQYF	TGTGCCAGCAGTAAGTTAGTGGGCGAGCAGTACTTC
TRBV14	-	TRBJ2-7	TRBD1	CASSHLGFDRDYEQYF	TGTGCCAGCAGCCACTTGGGGTTTGACAGGGACTACGAGCAGTACTTC
TRBV20-1	many	TRBJ2-1	-	CSARGANTYNEQFF	TGCAGTGCTAGGGGGGCGAACACCTACAATGAGCAGTTCTTC
TRBV7-2	many	TRBJ2-3	TRBD2	CASSTVAGPPADTQYF	TGTGCCAGCAGCACCGTAGCGGGCCCTCCCGCAGATACGCAGTATTTT
TRBV7-9	-	TRBJ2-1	-	CASSSAVYSYNEQFF	TGTGCCAGCAGCTCAGCTGTATACTCCTACAATGAGCAGTTCTTC
TRBV6-2/TRBV6-3	-	TRBJ2-1	-	CASSYSSSSLTYNEQFF	TGTGCCAGCAGTTACTCGTCTAGCTCTCTTACCTACAATGAGCAGTTCTTC
TRBV12-3/TRBV12-4	few	TRBJ2-2	-	CASAQVPPSMELFF	TGTGCCAGCGCCCAGGTTCCCCCCTCGATGGAGCTGTTTTTT
TRBV7-2	few	TRBJ1-5	-	CASSKDRTNQPQHF	TGTGCCAGCAGCAAGGACAGAACCAATCAGCCCCAGCATTTT
TRBV4-1	-	TRBJ2-5	-	CASSQAGIQETQYF	TGCGCCAGCAGCCAAGCTGGAATCCAAGAGACCCAGTACTTC
TRBV12-3/TRBV12-4	many	TRBJ2-5	-	CASSLVGGLETQYF	TGTGCCAGCAGTTTAGTTGGGGGGTTGGAGACCCAGTACTTC
TRBV6-2/TRBV6-3	-	TRBJ1-5	-	CASSLPGDHHQPQHF	TGTGCCAGCAGCCTGCCAGGCGACCACCATCAGCCCCAGCATTTT
TRBV10-3	-	TRBJ2-3	-	CAISDRVSDTQYF	TGTGCCATCAGTGACAGAGTTTCCGATACGCAGTATTTT
TRBV20-1	few	TRBJ2-2	-	CSAQTYTGELFF	TGCAGTGCTCAGACCTACACCGGGGAGCTGTTTTTT
TRBV7-9	-	TRBJ2-7	TRBD1	CASSLLWDRGPHEQYF	TGTGCCAGCAGCTTACTCTGGGACAGGGGGCCCCACGAGCAGTACTTC
TRBV11-1	few	TRBJ2-3	TRBD2	CASSPKAGGPSSTDTQYF	TGTGCCAGCAGCCCAAAGGCGGGGGGTCCCTCTAGCACAGATACGCAGTATTTT
TRBV25-1	-	TRBJ2-5	-	CASSAQGSVQTQYF	TGTGCCAGCAGTGCACAGGGTTCTGTGCAGACCCAGTACTTC
TRBV12-3/TRBV12-4	-	TRBJ2-7	TRBD1	CASSARDRSSYEQYF	TGTGCCAGCAGTGCCCGGGACAGGAGCTCCTACGAGCAGTACTTC
TRBV2	-	TRBJ1-1	-	CASSQVAGAEAFF	TGTGCCAGCAGTCAAGTGGCGGGGGCTGAAGCTTTCTTT
TRBV18	-	TRBJ1-1	-	CASSPPSLVTEAFF	TGTGCCAGCTCACCACCTAGCCTCGTCACTGAAGCTTTCTTT
TRBV6-5	-	TRBJ1-1	-	CASSSHKNTEAFF	TGTGCCAGCAGTTCCCACAAGAACACTGAAGCTTTCTTT
TRBV6-1	-	TRBJ2-6	-	CASSEGGSGANVLTF	TGTGCCAGCAGTGAGGGGGGCTCTGGGGCCAACGTCCTGACTTTC
TRBV18	few	TRBJ2-5	-	CASSPPGKQETQYF	TGTGCCAGCTCACCACCGGGGAAGCAAGAGACCCAGTACTTC
TRBV7-9	-	TRBJ2-5	TRBD2	CASSSREGPETQYF	TGTGCCAGCAGCTCGCGGGAGGGCCCTGAGACCCAGTACTTC
TRBV5-6	many	TRBJ2-3	-	CASSLQWADTQYF	TGTGCCAGCAGCTTGCAGTGGGCAGATACGCAGTATTTT
TRBV6-5	few	TRBJ2-1	-	CASSYPPTLREQFF	TGTGCCAGCAGTTACCCCCCGACCCTAAGGGAGCAGTTCTTC
TRBV5-6	many	TRBJ1-6	-	CASSLQGFSPLHF	TGTGCCAGCAGCTTACAGGGATTTTCACCCCTCCACTTT
TRBV7-3	-	TRBJ2-3	-	CASSPWGLVADTQYF	TGTGCCAGCAGCCCTTGGGGCTTGGTCGCAGATACGCAGTATTTT
TRBV20-1	-	TRBJ2-3	TRBD2	CSAKLAGGTDTQYF	TGCAGTGCGAAACTAGCGGGGGGCACAGATACGCAGTATTTT
TRBV7-6	many	TRBJ2-3	TRBD2	CASSRYSGSGDTQYF	TGTGCCAGCAGCAGATATAGCGGGAGTGGAGATACGCAGTATTTT
TRBV20-1	few	TRBJ2-1	TRBD2	CSASLVAGGTYNEQFF	TGCAGTGCTAGTCTGGTAGCGGGAGGTACCTACAATGAGCAGTTCTTC
TRBV12-3/TRBV12-4	few	TRBJ2-1	-	CASSFGHQRQPYNEQFF	TGTGCCAGCAGTTTTGGGCATCAACGACAGCCTTACAATGAGCAGTTCTTC
TRBV9	many	TRBJ1-1	-	CASSVSPSNTEAFF	TGTGCCAGCAGCGTAAGTCCGTCGAACACTGAAGCTTTCTTT
TRBV12-3/TRBV12-4	few	TRBJ2-1	-	CASSLDTAQFF	TGTGCCAGCAGTTTAGACACTGCGCAGTTCTTC
TRBV7-9	-	TRBJ2-5	-	CATDPQTQYF	TGTGCCACAGACCCCCAGACCCAGTACTTC
TRBV5-1	few	TRBJ2-2	TRBD1	CASSLEGGRAGELFF	TGCGCCAGCAGCTTGGAAGGGGGCAGGGCCGGGGAGCTGTTTTTT
TRBV11-1	many	TRBJ2-5	-	CASSFGAPPETQYF	TGTGCCAGCAGCTTCGGGGCGCCCCCAGAGACCCAGTACTTC
TRBV12-3/TRBV12-4	-	TRBJ2-1	TRBD2	CASSFLAGGGEQFF	TGTGCCAGCAGTTTTCTAGCGGGAGGCGGTGAGCAGTTCTTC
TRBV7-2	few	TRBJ2-7	TRBD2	CASSSPGTSLEQYF	TGTGCCAGCAGCTCCCCCGGGACTAGCCTCGAGCAGTACTTC
TRBV12-3/TRBV12-4	few	TRBJ1-6	TRBD1	CASSRTGVGSPLHF	TGTGCCAGCAGCAGGACAGGGGTGGGTTCACCCCTCCACTTT
TRBV12-3/TRBV12-4	-	TRBJ1-2	-	CASRMRGAAYTF	TGTGCCAGCAGGATGCGTGGGGCTGCTTACACCTTC
TRBV5-1	-	TRBJ1-5	-	CASSTGTQNQPQHF	TGCGCCAGCAGCACCGGGACACAGAATCAGCCCCAGCATTTT
TRBV12-3/TRBV12-4	many	TRBJ2-5	-	CASSPGLLQETQYF	TGTGCCAGCAGTCCGGGACTCCTCCAAGAGACCCAGTACTTC